Included here is one T cell receptor (beta chain) sequence, with context. This sample was taken from a study of blood T cell repertoires in COVID-19. Assay used: immunoSEQ multiplex PCR; TCRdb lists only in-frame clones, some missing. The data show some 220,000 clones, with 75% to 85% seen just once and 9.7% held by the top ten. This receptor was identified in a man in his fifties or sixties with active or convalescent COVID-19. The sample consisted of peripheral blood.

The CDR3 nucleotides read TGTGCCAGCAGCCTGGGACAGGGCCTTTATAATTCACCCCTCCACTTT. Its translation is CASSLGQGLYNSPLHF. V usage is TRBV7-9 and J usage is TRBJ1-6; 9 nucleotides align to TRBD1. V lost 5 bases to trimming and J lost 4 bases; unmatched junction nucleotides: 6. The length of the CDR3 is 16 residues. Looked up from germline, CDR1 is SEHNR and CDR2 is FQNEAQ (reference sequence).